Listed below are T cell receptor beta chains from one sample, sequenced in a study of T cell responses to AZD1222 COVID-19 vaccine. Clones were read by immunoSEQ multiplex PCR, and TCRdb kept only the in-frame ones, dropping some. The data show 100,000 to 150,000 clones, about nine tenths seen once. Specimen: peripheral blood, collected on day 0 of AZD1222 vaccination. These receptor sequences come from an adult in good health. CDR3s include the opening cysteine and the closing phenylalanine or tryptophan. D genes are given only for firm matches. Expanded clones are given a class, and other clones once, few, many or no size at all.

clone_size	d_call	j_call	v_call	cdr3_aa	cdr3_nt
-	-	TRBJ1-2	TRBV28	CASSSRVLGYTF	TGTGCCAGCAGTAGTAGGGTCTTGGGCTACACCTTC
-	-	TRBJ2-2	TRBV6-5	CASTVGTANTGELFF	TGTGCCAGCACCGTCGGGACTGCGAACACCGGGGAGCTGTTTTTT
-	-	TRBJ1-2	TRBV7-9	CASSLAGGLPSDGYTF	TGTGCCAGCAGCTTAGCGGGCGGGCTTCCATCTGATGGCTACACCTTC
-	-	TRBJ1-4	TRBV27	CASSLVDAGNNEKLFF	TGTGCCAGCAGTTTAGTAGATGCAGGAAATAATGAAAAACTGTTTTTT
-	-	TRBJ1-1	TRBV19	CASNYGNTEAFF	TGTGCCAGTAATTACGGGAACACTGAAGCTTTCTTT
once	TRBD1	TRBJ2-7	TRBV5-1	CASTPGQVYEQYF	TGCGCCAGCACCCCGGGACAGGTCTACGAGCAGTACTTC
-	TRBD2	TRBJ2-3	TRBV7-2	CASSPRLAGRDTQYF	TGTGCCAGCAGCCCACGACTAGCGGGGAGAGATACGCAGTATTTT
once	-	TRBJ2-1	TRBV6-5	CASSTRGEQFF	TGTGCCAGCAGTACACGGGGGGAGCAGTTCTTC
-	-	TRBJ1-1	TRBV5-4	CASSLKSNTEAFF	TGTGCCAGCAGCTTGAAATCGAACACTGAAGCTTTCTTT
once	-	TRBJ2-3	TRBV4-1	CASSHGFTGTDTQYF	TGCGCCAGCAGCCATGGTTTCACTGGGACAGATACGCAGTATTTT
-	-	TRBJ1-3	TRBV19	CASSIVGSSGNTIYF	TGTGCCAGTAGTATAGTTGGGAGCTCTGGAAACACCATATATTTT
-	-	TRBJ1-3	TRBV30	CAWRQTAGNTIYF	TGTGCCTGGAGACAGACTGCTGGAAACACCATATATTTT
-	-	TRBJ2-7	TRBV6-5	CASSFGPLREQYF	TGTGCCAGCAGTTTCGGGCCCCTCAGAGAGCAGTACTTC
once	-	TRBJ1-6	TRBV7-9	CASREGVGNSPLHF	TGTGCCAGCAGAGAGGGAGTAGGTAATTCACCCCTCCACTTT
-	-	TRBJ1-3	TRBV7-9	CASSLGSPGNTIYF	TGTGCCAGCAGCTTAGGGAGTCCTGGAAACACCATATATTTT
-	-	TRBJ2-1	TRBV18	CASSPPVSPWDNEQFF	TGTGCCAGCTCACCACCGGTCAGTCCTTGGGACAATGAGCAGTTCTTC
-	TRBD1	TRBJ1-3	TRBV3-1/TRBV3-2	CASSSHDRGGNTIYF	TGTGCCAGCAGCTCTCATGACAGGGGTGGAAACACCATATATTTT
-	-	TRBJ2-5	TRBV6-2/TRBV6-3	CASSIARLETQYF	TGTGCCAGCAGCATAGCGAGACTAGAGACCCAGTACTTC
-	-	TRBJ1-1	TRBV19	CASSTDRNTEAFF	TGTGCCAGTAGTACAGACAGGAACACTGAAGCTTTCTTT
-	-	TRBJ1-2	TRBV7-2	CASSLVTERGGYTF	TGTGCCAGCAGCTTAGTTACAGAGCGGGGTGGCTACACCTTC
-	-	TRBJ2-7	TRBV2	CASMEGNSYEQYF	TGTGCCAGCATGGAGGGTAACTCCTACGAGCAGTACTTC
-	TRBD1	TRBJ1-2	TRBV12-3/TRBV12-4	CASSADRGGYTF	TGTGCCAGCAGTGCGGACAGGGGTGGCTACACCTTC
-	TRBD1	TRBJ1-1	TRBV7-3	CASSYGTGTEAFF	TGTGCCAGCAGCTACGGGACAGGGACTGAAGCTTTCTTT
-	-	TRBJ2-5	TRBV5-1	CASSPGVRGWEKETQYF	TGCGCCAGCAGCCCTGGAGTGCGGGGCTGGGAAAAAGAGACCCAGTACTTC
-	-	TRBJ2-1	TRBV6-2/TRBV6-3	CASSYSRGVNPYNEQFF	TGTGCCAGCAGTTACTCGAGAGGGGTCAACCCGTACAATGAGCAGTTCTTC
-	TRBD1	TRBJ1-5	TRBV15	CATRRGTGTGFQPQHF	TGTGCCACCAGAAGGGGCACGGGGACAGGATTTCAGCCCCAGCATTTT
-	-	TRBJ1-5	TRBV2	CASSEGGPQHF	TGTGCCAGCAGTGAAGGGGGTCCCCAGCATTTT
-	-	TRBJ2-7	TRBV13	CASSFGASYEQYF	TGTGCCAGCAGCTTTGGGGCATCCTACGAGCAGTACTTC
-	-	TRBJ1-1	TRBV7-3	CASSLGRGLGNTEAFF	TGTGCCAGCAGCTTAGGAAGGGGCCTAGGGAACACTGAAGCTTTCTTT
-	-	TRBJ1-2	TRBV6-2/TRBV6-3	CASSSRPGYTF	TGTGCCAGCAGCTCTCGACCGGGCTACACCTTC
-	-	TRBJ1-1	TRBV28	CASSSRELNTEAFF	TGTGCCAGCAGTTCACGAGAACTTAACACTGAAGCTTTCTTT
-	TRBD2	TRBJ2-5	TRBV6-2/TRBV6-3	CASSYYLADEQETQYF	TGTGCCAGCAGTTACTACCTAGCGGATGAACAAGAGACCCAGTACTTC
-	TRBD2	TRBJ2-7	TRBV19	CASSIDGSGGSYEQYF	TGTGCCAGTAGTATCGACGGGAGCGGGGGTTCCTACGAGCAGTACTTC
-	-	TRBJ1-2	TRBV5-6	CASNDFRAGTYGYTF	TGTGCCAGCAACGATTTCAGGGCAGGGACCTATGGCTACACCTTC